These T cell receptor beta chains were read from a single sample in a study of blood T cell repertoires in COVID-19. Profiling relied on immunoSEQ multiplex PCR, and the TCRdb table lists in-frame clones only, not all of them. The table records fewer than 80,000 clones, around nine tenths of them present only once. Sequenced sample: peripheral blood. The receptors were sampled from a woman aged 45-59 years with active or convalescent COVID-19. Both conserved end residues are part of each CDR3.

j_call,v_call,cdr3_aa
TRBJ2-7,TRBV7-9,CASSLGGLYEQYF
TRBJ2-4,TRBV13,CASSHRTKNIQYF
TRBJ1-1,TRBV11-2,CASSLETGDTEAFF
TRBJ2-7,TRBV5-6,CASSLSGSGYEQYF
TRBJ2-7,TRBV30,CAWSLVGGDEQYF
TRBJ2-7,TRBV27,CASSFGTGGFEQYF
TRBJ2-7,TRBV4-1,CASSFRGGDYEQYF
TRBJ1-5,TRBV19,CASSINGPLRNQPQHF
TRBJ2-5,TRBV5-5,CASSLWPGAETQYF
TRBJ2-1,TRBV7-8,CASSFRLAGDPNEQFF
TRBJ1-2,TRBV19,CASSMEDRGYGYTF
TRBJ2-7,TRBV6-2/TRBV6-3,CASSMGGSGTYEQYF
TRBJ2-7,TRBV30,CAWRLGGFPFEQYF
TRBJ2-1,TRBV7-3,CASSDEREGHNEQFF
TRBJ1-2,TRBV6-1,CASSEAGGGTPYGYTF
TRBJ1-5,TRBV12-5,CASGLDPRGAQHF
TRBJ1-2,TRBV2,CASSDRGAGYLTF
TRBJ2-2,TRBV4-1,CASSLKTGENTGELFF
TRBJ2-7,TRBV6-5,CASGLFGTSYEQYF
TRBJ2-7,TRBV13,CASSPLGRNSYEQYF
TRBJ1-1,TRBV10-3,CAISVSTGRNTEAFF
TRBJ2-5,TRBV5-4,CASSPRDRGETQYF
TRBJ1-2,TRBV3-1/TRBV3-2,CASSRQGQLHYGYTF
TRBJ2-7,TRBV21-1,CASSKEGDLYEQYF
TRBJ1-6,TRBV30,CAWRLGDRDNSPLHF
TRBJ2-1,TRBV5-1,CASSHRDRGNEQFF
TRBJ2-3,TRBV19,CASSTSGRTDTQYF
TRBJ2-7,TRBV7-3,CASSLASGSSYEQYF
TRBJ2-3,TRBV7-8,CASSSLAGGNRDTQYF
TRBJ2-1,TRBV5-4,CASSPDPSGRSYNEQFF
TRBJ1-2,TRBV19,CASSRGRQNYGYTF
TRBJ2-7,TRBV11-2,CASSYGTSVGYEQYF
TRBJ2-7,TRBV18,CASSPDSYSYEQYF
TRBJ1-1,TRBV30,CAWSVGTLNTEAFF
TRBJ1-6,TRBV12-3/TRBV12-4,CASSLGRSPLHF
TRBJ2-2,TRBV5-1,CASSSGQGYTGELFF
TRBJ1-5,TRBV2,CASSEQGSNQPQHF
TRBJ2-5,TRBV5-1,CASSLQSIQETQYF
TRBJ2-6,TRBV9,CASSPPGQISGANVLTF
TRBJ2-5,TRBV29-1,CSVEEGSGSQTQYF
TRBJ2-7,TRBV4-2,CASSQDPMRSYEQYF